The clone carrying this T cell receptor (beta chain) was seen ten or more times. Its antigen is currently unknown. The sample belongs to a study of response to subunit inactivated influenza vaccine. Study-level results: The study's authors posited that every seasonal influenza vaccination enlists few new T cells.

V was pared by 3 bases and J by 2 bases, with 8 bases between. CDR3 length equals 14 residues. One entry per CDR3 protein results from TCRdb running MiXCR on the RT-PCR reads. In the table there are 590,000 or so distinct CDR3 sequences, approximately 14% of which are singletons. The V and J genes are TRBV12-3 or TRBV12-4 and TRBJ1-3, with D unresolved. Specimen: PBMCs from blood, collected roughly 2 weeks before vaccination. The clonotype was recovered from a man in his fifties or sixties who received an inactivated influenza vaccine. The CDR3 DNA reads TGTGCCAGCAGTTTGATCCGGGCTGGAAACACCATATATTTT. This sequence encodes CASSLIRAGNTIYF.